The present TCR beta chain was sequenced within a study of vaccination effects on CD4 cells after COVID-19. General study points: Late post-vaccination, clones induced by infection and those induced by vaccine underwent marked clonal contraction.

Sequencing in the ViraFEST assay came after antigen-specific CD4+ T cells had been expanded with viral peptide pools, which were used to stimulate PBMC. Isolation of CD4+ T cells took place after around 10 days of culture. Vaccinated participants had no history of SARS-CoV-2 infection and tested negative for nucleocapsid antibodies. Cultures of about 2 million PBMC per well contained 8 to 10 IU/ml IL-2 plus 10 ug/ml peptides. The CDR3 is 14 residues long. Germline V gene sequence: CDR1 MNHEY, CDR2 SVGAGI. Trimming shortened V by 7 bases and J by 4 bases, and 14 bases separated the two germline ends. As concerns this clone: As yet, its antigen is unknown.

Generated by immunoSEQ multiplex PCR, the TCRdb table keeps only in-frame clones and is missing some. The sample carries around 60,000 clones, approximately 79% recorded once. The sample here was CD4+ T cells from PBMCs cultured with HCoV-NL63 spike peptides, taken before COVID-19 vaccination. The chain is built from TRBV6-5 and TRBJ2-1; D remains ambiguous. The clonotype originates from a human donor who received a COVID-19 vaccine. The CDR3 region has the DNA TGTGCCAGCACCCCCGGGCTTCATTACAATGAGCAGTTCTTC. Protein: CASTPGLHYNEQFF.